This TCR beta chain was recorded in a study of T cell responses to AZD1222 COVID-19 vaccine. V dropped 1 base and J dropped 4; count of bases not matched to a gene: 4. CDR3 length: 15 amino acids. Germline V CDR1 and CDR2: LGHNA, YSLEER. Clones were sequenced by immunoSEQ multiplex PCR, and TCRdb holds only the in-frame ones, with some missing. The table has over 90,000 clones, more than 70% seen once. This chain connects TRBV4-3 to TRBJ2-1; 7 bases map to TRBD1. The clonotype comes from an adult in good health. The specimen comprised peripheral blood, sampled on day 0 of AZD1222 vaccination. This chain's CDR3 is CASSQVSDRYNEQFF. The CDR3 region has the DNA TGCGCCAGCAGCCAAGTATCGGACAGGTACAATGAGCAGTTCTTC.